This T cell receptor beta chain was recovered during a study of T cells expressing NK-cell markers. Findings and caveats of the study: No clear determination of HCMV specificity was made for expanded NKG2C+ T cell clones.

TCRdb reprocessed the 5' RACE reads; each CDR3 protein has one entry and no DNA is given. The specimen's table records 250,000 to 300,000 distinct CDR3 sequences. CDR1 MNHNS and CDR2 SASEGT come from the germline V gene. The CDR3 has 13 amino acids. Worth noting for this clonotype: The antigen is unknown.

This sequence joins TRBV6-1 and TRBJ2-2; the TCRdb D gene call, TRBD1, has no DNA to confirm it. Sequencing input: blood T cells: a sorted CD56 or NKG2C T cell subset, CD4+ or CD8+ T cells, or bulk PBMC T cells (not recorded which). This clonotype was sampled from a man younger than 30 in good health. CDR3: CAIRDSLTGELFF.